This T cell receptor (beta chain) was recorded in a study of blood T cells in healthy people across ages. As regards this clonotype: Its antigen is unknown.

Next came a second PCR, run for roughly 6 to 11 cycles, which used a sample-barcoded 5' primer along with a J-beta primer mix. Each TCR beta cDNA got a 12-nucleotide random molecular identifier. Via MiXCR, TCRdb re-called the 5' RACE reads, giving one row per CDR3 protein. Among 1,800,000 or so distinct CDR3 sequences, about two fifths were seen once, and the ten largest hold roughly 24%. The CDR3 is 14 residues long. Trimming cost V 1 base and J 6 bases, with 12 bases left between them. Germline V gene lookup returns CDR1 MGHRA and CDR2 YSYEKL. General study findings and limits: It was the long-lived donors that had more naive CD4+ cells and higher diversity than aged donors. The fall in TCR beta diversity per million T cells was roughly linear with age.

The gene calls are TRBV4-1 and TRBJ1-2; the D gene is possibly TRBD1 (6 bases). The source material was blood. The receptor was isolated from a human donor in good health. This CDR3 reads CASSQVPSGDGYTF. The CDR3 DNA sequence: TGCGCCAGCAGCCAAGTCCCCTCAGGGGATGGCTACACCTTC.